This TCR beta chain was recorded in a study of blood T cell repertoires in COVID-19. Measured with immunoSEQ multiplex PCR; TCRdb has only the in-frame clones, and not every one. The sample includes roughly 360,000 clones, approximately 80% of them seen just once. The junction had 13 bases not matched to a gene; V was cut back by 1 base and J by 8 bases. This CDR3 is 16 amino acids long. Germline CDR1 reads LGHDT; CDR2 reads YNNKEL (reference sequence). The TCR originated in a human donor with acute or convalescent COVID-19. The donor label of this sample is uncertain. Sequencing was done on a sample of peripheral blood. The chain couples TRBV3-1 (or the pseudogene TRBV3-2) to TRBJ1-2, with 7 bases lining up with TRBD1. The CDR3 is CASSQVRGRQGVGYTF. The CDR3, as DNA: TGTGCCAGCAGCCAAGTACGGGGACGGCAGGGGGTAGGCTACACCTTC.